Each of the 3 T cell receptor beta chains below was sequenced from the same sample in a study of T cells in Graves' hyperthyroidism and ophthalmopathy. Amplification of TCR beta CDR3 regions was performed using RNA transcripts as template. During a first-round RT-PCR of the TCR CDR3, the HTBI primer set was used. TCRdb redid the calling of the multiplex PCR reads with MiXCR, one entry per CDR3 protein. Here the sample spans around 520,000 distinct CDR3 sequences, 14% being singletons. Sequencing was performed on blood. Every receptor here comes from a woman in her 40s with Graves' hyperthyroidism.

The gene calls are TRBV7-9 and TRBJ1-1; 10 nucleotides match TRBD1. This CDR3 spans 15 amino acids. Germline V gene sequence: CDR1 SEHNR, CDR2 FQNEAQ (reference sequence). With 7 bases clipped from V and 5 bases from J, the junction kept 10 bases outside the gene matches. The chain's CDR3 is CASTDVGTGETEAFF. CDR3 nucleotide sequence: TGTGCCAGCACAGATGTCGGGACAGGGGAAACTGAAGCTTTCTTT.

This clonotype was seen a handful of times. Relative to the germline gene, one junction end is altered; a read error may explain this. This chain links TRBV20-1 with TRBJ2-2; D gene uncertain. Per the germline V gene, CDR1 is DFQATT and CDR2 is SNEGSKA (reference sequence). CDR3 length: 14 amino acids. CDR3 amino acids: CSVSSAPNTGELFF. CDR3 sequence (DNA): TGCAGTGTTAGTTCGGCCCCGAATACCGGGGAGCTGTTTTTT.

The V and J genes are TRBV19 and TRBJ2-4, with D possibly being TRBD2 (5 bases). In germline, CDR1 is LNHDA, CDR2 SQIVND (reference sequence). This CDR3 is built from 14 residues. Trimming removed 9 bases from V and 1 base from J, with 13 bases in between. This chain's CDR3 is CASQDSQAKNIQYF. The CDR3 coding sequence is TGTGCCAGCCAGGACTCACAGGCCAAAAACATTCAGTACTTC.